The T cell receptor (beta chain) under discussion was sequenced for a study of blood T cell repertoires in COVID-19. Some clones are missing from TCRdb's copy, which holds only in-frame ones; the method was immunoSEQ multiplex PCR. This sample has 130,000 or so clones, with roughly 80% found just once. J lost 4 bases, V lost 3 bases, and 7 bases had no gene match. The germline V gene encodes CDR1 SGHKS and CDR2 YYEKEE (reference sequence). The length of the CDR3 is 15 residues. Sample: peripheral blood. This TCR was sampled from a woman aged 80 or older with acute or convalescent COVID-19. V is TRBV5-5 and J is TRBJ1-2; 9 nucleotides align to TRBD1. The chain's CDR3 is CASSSMTGGFYGYTF. DNA for the CDR3: TGTGCCAGCAGCTCCATGACAGGGGGGTTCTATGGCTACACCTTC.